A single TCR beta chain is shown here with its context. It was with a sample-barcoded 5' primer and a J-beta primer mix that a second PCR of roughly 7 to 12 cycles was run. TCRdb recomputed calls from the 5' RACE reads with MiXCR, one row per CDR3 protein. The table has a few hundred thousand distinct CDR3 sequences, about 28% seen once. This specimen comes from a study of blood T cells in healthy people across ages. CDR1 is MNHNS and CDR2 is SASEGT in the germline V gene. The CDR3 has 14 residues. These data also featured in a second study, about T cells of mothers and their children.

This sequence was found in a boy aged 2 to 10 in good health. The sample comprised blood. The genes are TRBV6-1 and TRBJ2-1, with 7 bases lining up with TRBD1. The end of the DNA is better explained by TRBJ2-7, so the J call may be wrong. CDR3 loop: CASSRTGVSYEQYF. The CDR3, as DNA: TGTGCCAGCAGCCGGACAGGCGTCTCCTACGAGCAGTACTTC.